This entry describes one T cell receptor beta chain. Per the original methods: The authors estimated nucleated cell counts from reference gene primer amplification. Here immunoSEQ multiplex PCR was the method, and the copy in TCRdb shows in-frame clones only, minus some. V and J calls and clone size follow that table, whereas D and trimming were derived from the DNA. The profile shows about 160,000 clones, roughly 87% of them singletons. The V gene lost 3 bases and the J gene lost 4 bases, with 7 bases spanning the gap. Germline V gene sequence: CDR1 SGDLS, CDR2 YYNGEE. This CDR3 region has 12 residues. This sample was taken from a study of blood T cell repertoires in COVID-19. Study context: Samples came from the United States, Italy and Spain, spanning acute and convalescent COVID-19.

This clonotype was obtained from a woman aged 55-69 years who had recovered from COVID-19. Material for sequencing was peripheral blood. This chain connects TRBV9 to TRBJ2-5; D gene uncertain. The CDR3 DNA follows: TGTGCCAGCAGCGCTAACCGAGAGACCCAGTACTTC. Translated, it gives CASSANRETQYF. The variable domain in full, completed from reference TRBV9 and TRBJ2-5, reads DSGVTQTPKHLITATGQRVTLRCSPRSGDLSVYWYQQSLDQGLQFLIQYYNGEERAKGNILERFSAQQFPDLHSELNLSSLELGDSALYFCASSANRETQYFGPGTRLLVL.